The T cell receptor beta chain under discussion was sequenced for a study of identical twins. One entry per CDR3 protein results from TCRdb running MiXCR on the 5' RACE reads. The table lists more than 200,000 distinct CDR3 sequences, over 12% of them singletons. The CDR3 consists of 12 residues. CDR1 and CDR2 (germline): SNHLY, FYNNEI. V lost 6 bases, J lost 6 bases, and 4 bases stayed unmatched. The rearrangement joins TRBV2 to TRBJ2-7; TRBD1 matches 8 bases. The sequencing sample was made of memory (CD45RO+) T cells sorted from blood. This TCR was sampled from a woman under 30 in good health. The CDR3 loop is CASSYTGGEQYF. The CDR3 DNA sequence: TGTGCCAGCAGCTACACAGGGGGCGAGCAGTACTTC.